This T cell receptor (beta chain) was found in a study of T cells in Graves' hyperthyroidism and ophthalmopathy. Amplified regions were TCR beta CDR3 sequences from RNA transcripts. HTBI primers were the set used in a first-round RT-PCR of the TCR CDR3. TCRdb redid the calling of the multiplex PCR reads with MiXCR, one entry per CDR3 protein. The table records 650,000 to 700,000 distinct CDR3 sequences, 15% to 20% of them present only once. Those patients with uncontrolled infection, other autoimmune disease, pregnancy or lactation were excluded. PBMCs came from more than 9.5 ml fresh peripheral blood. This clonotype was observed at least ten times. This CDR3 region has 14 residues. The V end was cut by 2 bases, the J end by 0 bases, with 8 bases between. Per germline, CDR1 ENHRY and CDR2 SYGVKD.

The sequence was obtained from a man aged 45-65 years with Graves' hyperthyroidism. This rearrangement joins TRBV10-3 to TRBJ2-7; D gene uncertain. Sequencing was done on a sample of blood. The CDR3 loop reads CAISEDGSSYEQYF. CDR3 nucleotides: TGTGCCATCAGTGAGGACGGTAGCTCCTACGAGCAGTACTTC.